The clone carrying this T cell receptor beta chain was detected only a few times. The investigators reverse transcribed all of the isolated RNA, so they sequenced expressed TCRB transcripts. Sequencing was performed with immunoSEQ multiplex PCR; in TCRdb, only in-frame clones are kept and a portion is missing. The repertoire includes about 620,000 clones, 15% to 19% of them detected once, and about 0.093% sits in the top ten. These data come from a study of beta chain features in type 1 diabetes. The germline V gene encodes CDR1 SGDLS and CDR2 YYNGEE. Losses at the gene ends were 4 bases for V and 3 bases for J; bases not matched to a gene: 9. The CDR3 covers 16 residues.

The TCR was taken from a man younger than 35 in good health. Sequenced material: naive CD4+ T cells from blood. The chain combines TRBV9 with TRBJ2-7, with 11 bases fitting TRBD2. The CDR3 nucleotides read TGTGCCAGCAGCTCCTTTACTAGCGGGAGTCTCTACGAGCAGTACTTC. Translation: CASSSFTSGSLYEQYF.